Shown below are 27 T cell receptor beta chains from a single sample sequenced in a study of T-cell reconstitution after alpha-beta-depleted transplantation in children. Unique molecular identifiers were incorporated during preparation of the TCRbeta library. TCRdb reprocessed the PCR reads via MiXCR and lists one record per CDR3 protein. This sample yields about 240,000 distinct CDR3 sequences, of which roughly 26% are seen a single time; approximately 2.5% belongs to the top ten. Source: PBMCs, taken before TCRalphabeta/CD19-depleted stem cell transplant. These receptors all stem from a girl between 2 and 10 years old with Fanconi anemia, due to receive a stem cell transplant.

This sequence joins TRBV20-1 and TRBJ2-3; D is possibly TRBD2 (5 bases). Germline lookup yields CDR1 DFQATT and CDR2 SNEGSKA (reference sequence). V lost 2 bases and J lost 3, with 15 bases in between. The CDR3 contains 15 residues. CDR3 sequence: CSARRAEAGTDTQYF. The CDR3 bases are TGCAGTGCTAGAAGGGCGGAGGCTGGAACAGATACGCAGTATTTT.

The chain has TRBV2 and TRBJ2-1; 7 nucleotides match TRBD1. The CDR3 length is 14 residues. CDR1 SNHLY and CDR2 FYNNEI come from the germline V gene. Trimming removed 7 bases from V and 2 bases from J; junction bases left unmatched: 5. The CDR3 DNA sequence: TGTGCCAGCAATCACAGGGGTCCCTACAATGAGCAGTTCTTC. This codes for CASNHRGPYNEQFF.

Written as DNA, the CDR3 is TGTGCCAGCAGCTTAGTACGCCTAGGGGGCAATGAGCAGTTCTTC. Protein product: CASSLVRLGGNEQFF. This sequence joins TRBV7-6 and TRBJ2-1; D possibly corresponds to TRBD1 (6 bases). V was shortened by 1 base and J by 6 bases, with 13 bases between the two germline ends. This CDR3 is 15 amino acids long. Germline V gene data show CDR1 as SGHVS and CDR2 as FNYEAQ.

This clonotype was picked up many times. This chain connects TRBV18 to TRBJ1-1; TRBD1 agrees at 7 bases. With V trimmed by 2 bases and J by 1 base, 4 bases remained unmatched. Germline CDR1 and CDR2: KGHSH and LQKENI. This CDR3 is built from 15 residues. The CDR3 protein is CASSPIRDRNTEAFF. CDR3 nucleotides: TGTGCCAGCTCACCAATCCGGGACAGGAACACTGAAGCTTTCTTT. The full variable domain, with the rest looked up from reference TRBV18 and TRBJ1-1, is NAGVMQNPRHLVRRRGQEARLRCSPMKGHSHVYWYRQLPEEGLKFMVYLQKENIIDESGMPKERFSAEFPKEGPSILRIQQVVRGDSAAYFCASSPIRDRNTEAFFGQGTRLTVV.

This clonotype was seen more than once but under ten times. CDR3 nucleotides: TGTGCCAGCAGCTTAGCGGGGGAAAGCTCCTACGAGCAGTACTTC. As protein: CASSLAGESSYEQYF. The J gene is TRBJ2-7, the V gene TRBV7-2; either TRBD1 or TRBD2 may fit D (5 bases each). CDR1 and CDR2 (germline): SGHTA, FQGNSA. The V gene lost 0 bases and the J gene lost 0 bases, with 9 bases spanning the gap. The CDR3 has 15 amino acids. The variable domain in full, with the rest retrieved from reference TRBV7-2 and TRBJ2-7, is GAGVSQSPSNKVTEKGKDVELRCDPISGHTALYWYRQSLGQGLEFLIYFQGNSAPDKSGLPSDRFSAERTGGSVSTLTIQRTQQEDSAVYLCASSLAGESSYEQYFGPGTRLTVT.

The chain couples TRBV29-1 to TRBJ2-5, with D possibly matching TRBD1 (6 bases). V was cut by 3 bases and J by 5 bases, with 22 bases left in between. Germline CDR1 is SQVTM and CDR2 is ANQGSEA. The CDR3 sequence is 16 residues long. The chain's CDR3 is CSVEPLSTYREETQYF. Written as DNA, the CDR3 is TGCAGCGTTGAGCCCCTCTCTACTTACAGGGAGGAGACCCAGTACTTC.

This clonotype was recorded many times. The chain joins TRBV20-1 to TRBJ2-5; the D is unclear. Trimming cost V 5 bases and J 2 bases, with 12 bases left between them. The CDR3 runs 13 residues. Germline values: CDR1 DFQATT, CDR2 SNEGSKA (reference sequence). CDR3: CSARTDLQETQYF. Here the CDR3 DNA reads TGCAGTGCTCGGACGGATTTACAAGAGACCCAGTACTTC.

The chain combines TRBV9 with TRBJ2-7, with D perhaps matching TRBD2 (5 bases). There are 14 residues in the CDR3. V was trimmed by 0 bases and J by 3 bases, leaving 10 bases between them. Germline CDR1 reads SGDLS; CDR2 reads YYNGEE. The CDR3 reads CASSVAVGGYEQYF. The DNA for the CDR3 is TGTGCCAGCAGCGTAGCGGTCGGAGGCTACGAGCAGTACTTC.

This clonotype was seen ten or more times. This chain uses TRBV4-2 with TRBJ1-1; the D gene is possibly TRBD1 (6 bases). The germline CDR1 and CDR2 sequences are LGHNA and YNFKEQ. V gave up 1 base and J gave up 3 bases, with 9 bases separating them. CDR3 length equals 14 residues. CDR3 sequence reads: CASSQATGYTEAFF. CDR3 in DNA: TGTGCCAGCAGCCAAGCAACAGGGTACACTGAAGCTTTCTTT.

This clonotype occurred many times. The chain recombines TRBV29-1 with TRBJ2-1, with D perhaps TRBD2 (6 bases). V dropped 8 bases and J dropped 0 bases, with 14 bases sitting between them. The CDR3 covers 14 residues. Germline V CDR1 and CDR2: SQVTM, ANQGSEA. The CDR3 DNA reads as TGCAGCCAGATGCGGGGAAGCTCCTACAATGAGCAGTTCTTC. This sequence encodes CSQMRGSSYNEQFF.

This clonotype came up a few times. The J gene is TRBJ2-5, the V gene TRBV5-6; the D gene is possibly TRBD1 (5 bases). V dropped 1 base and J dropped 3 bases, with 10 bases sitting between them. This CDR3 has 14 residues. The V gene's germline CDR1 is SGHDT and CDR2 YYEEEE. The CDR3 sequence: CASSLIRAKETQYF. The CDR3 DNA is TGTGCCAGCAGCTTGATCAGGGCGAAAGAGACCCAGTACTTC. Variable domain in full (rest from reference TRBV5-6 and TRBJ2-5): DAGVTQSPTHLIKTRGQQVTLRCSPKSGHDTVSWYQQALGQGPQFIFQYYEEEERQRGNFPDRFSGHQFPNYSSELNVNALLLGDSALYLCASSLIRAKETQYFGPGTRLLVL.

This clonotype has a single count. V and J are TRBV12-3 or TRBV12-4 and TRBJ2-2; 8 bases are a match to TRBD1. J was trimmed by 6 bases and V by 3 bases; bases with no gene match: 6. The CDR3 extends over 15 amino acids. CDR3 coding DNA: TGTGCCAGCAGTTTGGGGACAGGAACGTCCGGGGAGCTGTTTTTT. Its protein product is CASSLGTGTSGELFF.

This clonotype was counted many times. The rearrangement links TRBV20-1 to TRBJ2-7; the match to TRBD1 covers 8 bases. The CDR3 runs 12 residues. The germline gives CDR1 DFQATT, CDR2 SNEGSKA (reference sequence). Trimming at V came to 4 bases and at J to 2 bases, leaving 1 base not matched to a gene. The CDR3: CSAMDRAYEQYF. The CDR3 bases are TGCAGTGCTATGGACAGGGCCTACGAGCAGTACTTC.

The genes are TRBV7-8 and TRBJ2-7; 10 positions match TRBD1. Losses at the gene ends were 1 base for V and 3 bases for J; bases not matched to a gene: 6. The CDR3 consists of 16 residues. In germline, CDR1 is SGHVS, CDR2 FQNEAQ. The CDR3 bases are TGTGCCAGCAGCTTAGAAGGGACAGGGGTCCGCTACGAGCAGTACTTC. The encoded protein is CASSLEGTGVRYEQYF.

This clonotype was picked up many times. The rearrangement uses TRBV28 and TRBJ2-7; a possible D gene is TRBD1 (6 bases). Trimming stripped 6 bases from V and 0 bases from J, with 15 bases between. Germline lookup yields CDR1 MDHEN and CDR2 SYDVKM. The CDR3 runs 15 residues. CDR3 amino acids: CASRDGQSTSYEQYF. In nucleotides, the CDR3 is TGTGCCAGCAGAGATGGACAGTCTACCTCCTACGAGCAGTACTTC.

The CDR3 region is CASRHAGGPYNEQFF. The CDR3 nucleotides read TGTGCCAGCAGGCACGCGGGGGGGCCCTACAATGAGCAGTTCTTC. The chain employs TRBV12-3 or TRBV12-4 and TRBJ2-1, with 9 bases identical to TRBD2. This CDR3 is built from 15 residues. V dropped 6 bases and J dropped 2; count of bases not matched to a gene: 5.

This clonotype was picked up many times. The rearrangement uses TRBV15 and TRBJ1-3; D unclear. The germline V gene encodes CDR1 LNHNV and CDR2 YYDKDF (reference sequence). Trimming took off 5 bases at V and 2 bases at J, with 13 bases between the two ends. The CDR3 is 15 residues long. The CDR3 DNA is TGTGCCACCAGCGCGGATAGGAACCCTGGAAACACCATATATTTT. Translating it yields CATSADRNPGNTIYF.

In its sample, this clonotype was seen many times. The V call is TRBV9, the J call TRBJ2-7; D is possibly TRBD2 (6 bases). Per germline, CDR1 SGDLS and CDR2 YYNGEE. Between the trimmed V and J ends, which lost 0 bases and 4 bases, there was a span of 14 bases. CDR3 length: 15 amino acids. CDR3 sequence (DNA): TGTGCCAGCAGCGTAGCCACCGGGACTGGGTACGAGCAGTACTTC. It encodes CASSVATGTGYEQYF.

V usage is TRBV15 and J usage is TRBJ2-7; possible D gene TRBD2, 7 bases. V gave up 9 bases and J gave up 6 bases, with 15 bases separating them. This CDR3 has 12 residues. In germline, CDR1 is LNHNV, CDR2 YYDKDF (reference sequence). In DNA, the CDR3 is TGTGCCACGGCAAAGGGGGGGAGCGAGCAGTACTTC. This encodes CATAKGGSEQYF.

The chain combines TRBV29-1 with TRBJ1-5, with 7 bases that match TRBD1. V was clipped by 5 bases and J by 2 bases; unmatched bases: 6. CDR1 is SQVTM and CDR2 is ANQGSEA in the germline V gene. This CDR3 is 14 amino acids long. CDR3 sequence reads: CSVRPGTGNQPQHF. CDR3 in DNA: TGCAGCGTTCGGCCGGGGACAGGCAATCAGCCCCAGCATTTT. Filled out from reference TRBV29-1 and TRBJ1-5, the complete variable domain reads SAVISQKPSRDICQRGTSLTIQCQVDSQVTMMFWYRQQPGQSLTLIATANQGSEATYESGFVIDKFPISRPNLTFSTLTVSNMSPEDSSIYLCSVRPGTGNQPQHFGDGTRLSIL.

CDR3 region: CASSFGGLAKYIAKNIQYF. CDR3 bases: TGTGCCAGCAGTTTTGGGGGACTAGCTAAGTATATAGCCAAAAACATTCAGTACTTC. This rearrangement joins TRBV12-3 or TRBV12-4 to TRBJ2-4, with 9 bases matching TRBD2. This CDR3 has 19 amino acids. Germline trimming cut 3 bases from V and 0 bases from J; bases unmatched to any gene: 12.

The chain couples TRBV6-1 to TRBJ2-4, with D unresolved. Germline V gene sequence: CDR1 MNHNS, CDR2 SASEGT. Between the trimmed V and J ends, which lost 7 bases and 6 bases, there was a span of 7 bases. This CDR3 is 11 amino acids long. CDR3: CASKAGNIQYF. In nucleotides, the CDR3 is TGTGCCAGCAAAGCTGGAAACATTCAGTACTTC.

The V gene is TRBV9, the J gene TRBJ2-3; 10 bases agree with TRBD2. The CDR3 is made up of 14 amino acids. Losses at the gene ends were 6 bases for V and 4 bases for J; bases not matched to a gene: 5. The germline V gene has CDR1 SGDLS and CDR2 YYNGEE. The CDR3 bases are TGTGCCAGCACCGCTAGCGGGGGAGCAGATACGCAGTATTTT. This gives the protein CASTASGGADTQYF.

This clonotype was observed many times. The V call is TRBV7-6, the J call TRBJ2-7; D not certain. V lost 5 bases and J lost 5, with 7 bases in between. Germline CDR1 reads SGHVS; CDR2 reads FNYEAQ. The CDR3 runs to 11 residues. The chain's CDR3 is CASSPGHEQYF. Here the CDR3 DNA reads TGTGCCAGCAGCCCCGGACACGAGCAGTACTTC.

This rearrangement joins TRBV12-3 or TRBV12-4 to TRBJ2-5, with TRBD2 as a possible D gene (5 bases). Trimming took 6 bases from V and 5 from J, leaving 7 bases between them. This CDR3 comprises 11 residues. The CDR3 coding sequence is TGTGCCAGCAGGCGGAGGGAGACCCAGTACTTC. It encodes CASRRRETQYF.

V and J are TRBV20-1 and TRBJ1-4; D call uncertain. V was clipped by 5 bases and J by 2 bases, with 9 bases between them. Germline CDR1 is DFQATT and CDR2 is SNEGSKA (reference sequence). The CDR3 has 13 amino acids. CDR3 loop: CSAARGTNEKLFF. The CDR3 coding sequence is TGCAGTGCTGCTCGAGGGACTAATGAAAAACTGTTTTTT.

The V and J genes are TRBV20-1 and TRBJ1-5; 10 bases match TRBD1. The CDR3 is 17 amino acids. The germline V gene encodes CDR1 DFQATT and CDR2 SNEGSKA (reference sequence). The V segment lost 3 bases and the J segment 3 bases; nucleotides outside the gene matches: 11. The CDR3 DNA follows: TGCAGTGCTAGGGTGGGACAGGGGCTTCGAAACAATCAGCCCCAGCATTTT. It codes for CSARVGQGLRNNQPQHF.